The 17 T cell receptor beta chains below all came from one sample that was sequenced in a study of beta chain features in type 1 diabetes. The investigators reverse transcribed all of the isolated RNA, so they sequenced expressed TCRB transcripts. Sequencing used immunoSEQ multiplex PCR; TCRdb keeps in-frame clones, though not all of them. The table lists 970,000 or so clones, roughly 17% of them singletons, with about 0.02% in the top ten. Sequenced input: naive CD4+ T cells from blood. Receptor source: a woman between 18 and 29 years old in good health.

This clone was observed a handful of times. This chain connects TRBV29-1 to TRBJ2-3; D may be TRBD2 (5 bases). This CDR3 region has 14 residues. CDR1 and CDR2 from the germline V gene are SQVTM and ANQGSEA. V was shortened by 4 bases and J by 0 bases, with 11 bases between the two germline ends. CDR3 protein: CSVVRTGSTDTQYF. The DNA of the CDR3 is TGCAGCGTTGTTCGGACGGGAAGCACAGATACGCAGTATTTT.

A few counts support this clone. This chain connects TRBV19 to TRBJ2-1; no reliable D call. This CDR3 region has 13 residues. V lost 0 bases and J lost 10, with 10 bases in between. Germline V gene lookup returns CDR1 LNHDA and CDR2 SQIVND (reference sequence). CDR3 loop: CASSIDVRKEQFF. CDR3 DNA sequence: TGTGCCAGTAGTATAGACGTTAGGAAAGAGCAGTTCTTC.

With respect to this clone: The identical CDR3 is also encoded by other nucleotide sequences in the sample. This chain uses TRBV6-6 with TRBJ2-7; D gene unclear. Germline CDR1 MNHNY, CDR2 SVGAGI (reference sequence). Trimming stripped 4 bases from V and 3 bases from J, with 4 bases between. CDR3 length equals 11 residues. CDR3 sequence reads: CASSFLYEQYF. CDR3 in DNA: TGTGCCAGCAGTTTCCTCTACGAGCAGTACTTC.

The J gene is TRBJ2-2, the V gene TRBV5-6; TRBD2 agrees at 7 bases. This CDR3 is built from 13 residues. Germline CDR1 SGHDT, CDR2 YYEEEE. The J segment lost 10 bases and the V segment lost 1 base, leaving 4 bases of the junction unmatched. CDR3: CASSLPSGEELFF. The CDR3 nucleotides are TGTGCCAGCAGCTTGCCTAGCGGTGAGGAGCTGTTTTTT.

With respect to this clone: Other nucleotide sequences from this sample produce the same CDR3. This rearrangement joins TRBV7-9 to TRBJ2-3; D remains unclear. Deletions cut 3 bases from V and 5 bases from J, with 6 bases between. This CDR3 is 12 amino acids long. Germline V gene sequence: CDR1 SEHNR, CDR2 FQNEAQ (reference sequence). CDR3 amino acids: CASSLGIDTQYF. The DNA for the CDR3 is TGTGCCAGCAGCTTGGGTATAGATACGCAGTATTTT.

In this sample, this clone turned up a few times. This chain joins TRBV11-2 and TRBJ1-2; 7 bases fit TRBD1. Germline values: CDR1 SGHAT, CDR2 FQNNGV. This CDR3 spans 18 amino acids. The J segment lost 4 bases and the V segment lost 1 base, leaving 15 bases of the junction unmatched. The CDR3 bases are TGTGCCAGCAGCTTAGCCCCCAGGAAGAGGGGGCTCGTCTATGGCTACACCTTC. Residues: CASSLAPRKRGLVYGYTF.

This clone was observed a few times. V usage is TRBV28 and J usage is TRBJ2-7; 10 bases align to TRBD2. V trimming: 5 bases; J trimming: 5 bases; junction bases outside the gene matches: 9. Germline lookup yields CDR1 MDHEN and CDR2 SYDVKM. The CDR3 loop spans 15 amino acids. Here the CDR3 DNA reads TGTGCCAGCAGTAGGCCGACTAGCGGGTTCAACGAGCAGTACTTC. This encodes CASSRPTSGFNEQYF.

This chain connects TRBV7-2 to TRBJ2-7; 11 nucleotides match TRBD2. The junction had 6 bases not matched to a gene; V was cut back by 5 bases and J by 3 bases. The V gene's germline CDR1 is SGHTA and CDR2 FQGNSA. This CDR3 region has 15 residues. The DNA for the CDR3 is TGTGCCAGCAGCCGACTAGCGGGAAGGGACTACGAGCAGTACTTC. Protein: CASSRLAGRDYEQYF.

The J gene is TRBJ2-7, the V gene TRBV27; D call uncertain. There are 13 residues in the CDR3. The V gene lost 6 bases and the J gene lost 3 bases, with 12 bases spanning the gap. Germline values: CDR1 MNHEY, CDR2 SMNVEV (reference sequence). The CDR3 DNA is TGTGCCAGCAGCCCTGACAATAGCTACGAGCAGTACTTC. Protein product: CASSPDNSYEQYF.

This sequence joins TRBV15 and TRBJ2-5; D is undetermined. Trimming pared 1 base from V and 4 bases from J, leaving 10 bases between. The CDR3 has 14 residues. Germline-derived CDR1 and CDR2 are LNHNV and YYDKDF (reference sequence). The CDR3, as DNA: TGTGCCACCAGCAGAGGTATCGGTCGAGAGACCCAGTACTTC. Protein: CATSRGIGRETQYF. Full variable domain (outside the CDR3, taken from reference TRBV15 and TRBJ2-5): DAMVIQNPRYQVTQFGKPVTLSCSQTLNHNVMYWYQQKSSQAPKLLFHYYDKDFNNEADTPDNFQSRRPNTSFCFLDIRSPGLGDTAMYLCATSRGIGRETQYFGPGTRLLVL.

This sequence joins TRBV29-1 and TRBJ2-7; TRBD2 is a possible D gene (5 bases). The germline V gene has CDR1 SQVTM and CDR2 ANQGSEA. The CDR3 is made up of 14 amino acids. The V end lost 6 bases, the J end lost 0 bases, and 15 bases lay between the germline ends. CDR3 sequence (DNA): TGCAGCGTCCTCGAGGGATATCCCTCCTACGAGCAGTACTTC. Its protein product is CSVLEGYPSYEQYF.

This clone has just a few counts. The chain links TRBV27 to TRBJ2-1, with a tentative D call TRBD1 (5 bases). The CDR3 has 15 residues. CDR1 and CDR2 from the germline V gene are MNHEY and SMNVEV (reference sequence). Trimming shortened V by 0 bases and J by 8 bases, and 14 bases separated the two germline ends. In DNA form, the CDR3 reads TGTGCCAGCAGTTTATCTGGGGCAGGAAGGGATGAGCAGTTCTTC. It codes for CASSLSGAGRDEQFF.

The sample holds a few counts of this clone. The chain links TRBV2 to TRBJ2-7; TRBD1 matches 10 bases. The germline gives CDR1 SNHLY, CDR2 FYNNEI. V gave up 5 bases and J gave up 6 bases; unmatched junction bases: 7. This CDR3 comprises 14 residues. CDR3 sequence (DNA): TGTGCCAGCAGTTCAGGGACAGGGGCCCTCGAGCAGTACTTC. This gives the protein CASSSGTGALEQYF.

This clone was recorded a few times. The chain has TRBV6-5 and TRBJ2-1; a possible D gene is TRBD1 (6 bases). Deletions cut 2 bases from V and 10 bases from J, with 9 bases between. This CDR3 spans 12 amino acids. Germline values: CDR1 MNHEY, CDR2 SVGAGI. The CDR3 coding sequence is TGTGCCAGCAGTTACAGACAGGCCGAGCAGTTCTTC. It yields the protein CASSYRQAEQFF.

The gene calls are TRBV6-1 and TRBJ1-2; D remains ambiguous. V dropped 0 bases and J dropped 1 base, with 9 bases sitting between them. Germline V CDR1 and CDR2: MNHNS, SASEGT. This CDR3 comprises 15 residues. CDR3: CASSEANRDNYGYTF. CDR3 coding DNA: TGTGCCAGCAGTGAAGCTAATAGGGATAACTATGGCTACACCTTC.

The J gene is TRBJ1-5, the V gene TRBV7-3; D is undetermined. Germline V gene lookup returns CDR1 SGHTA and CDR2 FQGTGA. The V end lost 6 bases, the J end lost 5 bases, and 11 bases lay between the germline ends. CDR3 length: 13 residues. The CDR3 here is CASSLQRDQPQHF. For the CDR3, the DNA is TGTGCCAGCAGTCTTCAGAGGGATCAGCCCCAGCATTTT.

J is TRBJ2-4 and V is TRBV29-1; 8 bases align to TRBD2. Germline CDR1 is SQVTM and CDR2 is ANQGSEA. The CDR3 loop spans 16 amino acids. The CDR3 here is CSETTPSGSFYHIQYF. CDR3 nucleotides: TGCAGTGAAACAACTCCGAGCGGGAGCTTTTATCACATTCAGTACTTC.